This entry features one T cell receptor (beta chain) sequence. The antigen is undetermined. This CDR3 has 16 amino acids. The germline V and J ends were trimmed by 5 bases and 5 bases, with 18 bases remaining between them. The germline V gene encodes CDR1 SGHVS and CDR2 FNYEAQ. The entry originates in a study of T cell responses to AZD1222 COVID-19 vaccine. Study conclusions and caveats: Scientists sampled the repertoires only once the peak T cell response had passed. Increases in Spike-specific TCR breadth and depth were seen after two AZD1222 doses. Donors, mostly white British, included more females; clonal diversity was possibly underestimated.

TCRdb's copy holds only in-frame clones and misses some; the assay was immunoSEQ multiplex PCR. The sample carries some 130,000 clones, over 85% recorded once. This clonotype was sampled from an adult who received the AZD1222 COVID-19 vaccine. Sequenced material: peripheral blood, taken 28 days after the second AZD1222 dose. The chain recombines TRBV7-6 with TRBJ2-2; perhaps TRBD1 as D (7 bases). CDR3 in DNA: TGTGCCAGCAGCCCAAGGAGGGGACAGATGACCGGGGAGCTGTTTTTT. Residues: CASSPRRGQMTGELFF.